These 11 T cell receptor beta chains originate from one sample sequenced in a study of patients and donors after allogeneic stem cell transplantation. TCRdb reprocessed the RT-PCR reads with MiXCR, giving one entry per CDR3 protein. The sample lists about 960,000 distinct CDR3 sequences, around 17% occurring once. What was sequenced was blood, either unsorted or a sorted T cell fraction (not recorded which). These receptors all stem from a human donor who was either an allogeneic HSCT recipient or a stem cell or donor lymphocyte infusion donor (not recorded which). It is not recorded whose cells these are; they may come from a transplant donor.

V usage is TRBV18 and J usage is TRBJ2-7, with D tentatively TRBD2 (5 bases). This CDR3 comprises 14 residues. V lost 0 bases and J 7 bases, leaving 13 bases between the germline ends. Per germline, CDR1 KGHSH and CDR2 LQKENI. The CDR3 spells CASSPPLASGEQYF. CDR3 coding DNA: TGTGCCAGCTCACCACCGCTAGCTTCTGGGGAGCAGTACTTC.

The chain joins TRBV6-1 to TRBJ2-5; 7 nucleotides match TRBD1. The junction had 8 bases not matched to a gene; V was cut back by 4 bases and J by 3 bases. The CDR3 is made up of 15 amino acids. CDR1 is MNHNS and CDR2 is SASEGT in the germline V gene. CDR3 in DNA: TGTGCCAGCAGTGTGACAGGGAGTTTTGAAGAGACCCAGTACTTC. Translating it yields CASSVTGSFEETQYF.

The chain employs TRBV27 and TRBJ2-7, with D uncertain. CDR1 and CDR2 from the germline V gene are MNHEY and SMNVEV (reference sequence). The V gene lost 4 bases and the J gene lost 5 bases, with 15 bases spanning the gap. CDR3 length equals 14 residues. Here the CDR3 reads CASSSDPIGNEQYF. CDR3 bases: TGTGCCAGCAGTTCCGACCCAATCGGAAACGAGCAGTACTTC.

This clonotype was found a few times. The chain is built from TRBV4-1 and TRBJ1-2, with 8 bases lining up with TRBD1. The J segment lost 7 bases and the V segment lost 2 bases, leaving 6 bases of the junction unmatched. Germline-derived CDR1 and CDR2 are MGHRA and YSYEKL. The CDR3 runs to 14 residues. The CDR3 reads CASSQIGTGFGYTF. CDR3 nucleotide sequence: TGCGCCAGCAGCCAAATCGGGACAGGCTTTGGCTACACCTTC.

This clonotype was seen a few times. This rearrangement joins TRBV5-6 to TRBJ2-7; 7 nucleotides align to TRBD1. There are 16 residues in the CDR3. J was trimmed by 2 bases and V by 0 bases; bases with no gene match: 8. The germline gives CDR1 SGHDT, CDR2 YYEEEE. Written as DNA, the CDR3 is TGTGCCAGCAGCTTGGGGGGACAGCTTACCGCCTACGAGCAGTACTTC. Residues: CASSLGGQLTAYEQYF.

This clonotype has more than one count but fewer than ten. This chain connects TRBV6-5 to TRBJ2-1, with no clear D. Germline values: CDR1 MNHEY, CDR2 SVGAGI. This CDR3 region has 15 residues. Trimming took 4 bases from V and 5 from J, leaving 15 bases between them. CDR3 coding DNA: TGTGCCAGCAGTTTTGCCACAGAGAATAACAATGAGCAGTTCTTC. This translates into CASSFATENNNEQFF.

This clonotype was picked up a small number of times. The V call is TRBV4-1, the J call TRBJ2-7, with D possibly called TRBD1 or TRBD2 (6 bases each). The CDR3 runs to 14 residues. The V end lost 7 bases, the J end lost 1 base, and 14 bases lay between the germline ends. Per the germline V gene, CDR1 is MGHRA and CDR2 is YSYEKL. The chain's CDR3 is CASTWGAGSYEQYF. The CDR3 coding sequence is TGCGCCAGCACCTGGGGGGCAGGATCCTACGAGCAGTACTTC.

This clonotype has more than one count but fewer than ten. The J gene is TRBJ2-1, the V gene TRBV15; D is undetermined. V lost 5 bases to trimming and J lost 0 bases, with 17 bases between them. Germline V gene data show CDR1 as LNHNV and CDR2 as YYDKDF (reference sequence). CDR3 length: 17 amino acids. The CDR3 region has the DNA TGTGCCACCAGCTCTTCGCGACTCCCAAGCTCCTACAATGAGCAGTTCTTC. Protein: CATSSSRLPSSYNEQFF.

This clonotype was recorded many times. The rearrangement joins TRBV5-1 to TRBJ2-1; D is perhaps TRBD1 (5 bases). CDR1 is SGHRS, CDR2 YFSETQ, per germline. The CDR3 runs 12 residues. Trimming shortened V by 2 bases and J by 8 bases, and 8 bases separated the two germline ends. The CDR3 DNA follows: TGCGCCAGCAGCTTCAACAGGTATGAGCAGTTCTTC. Residues: CASSFNRYEQFF.

The chain recombines TRBV5-1 with TRBJ2-2; 8 bases align to TRBD2. CDR1 is SGHRS and CDR2 is YFSETQ in the germline V gene. With 0 bases clipped from V and 5 bases from J, the junction kept 3 bases outside the gene matches. CDR3 length: 15 residues. This CDR3 is CASSLGLARTGELFF. In DNA form, the CDR3 reads TGCGCCAGCAGCTTGGGACTAGCGAGGACCGGGGAGCTGTTTTTT.

The V and J genes are TRBV20-1 and TRBJ2-5; 8 bases are a match to TRBD1. Germline CDR1 is DFQATT and CDR2 is SNEGSKA (reference sequence). The CDR3 totals 14 residues. Trimming took 3 bases from V and 7 from J; bases not matched to a gene: 10. Here the CDR3 reads CSARGGQGGLTQYF. The CDR3 DNA is TGCAGTGCTAGGGGTGGACAGGGAGGTTTGACCCAGTACTTC.